This TCR beta chain comes out of a study of blood T cell repertoires in COVID-19. Across the study: Samples came from the United States, Italy and Spain, spanning acute and convalescent COVID-19.

Libraries were prepared by immunoSEQ multiplex PCR; TCRdb keeps only in-frame clonotypes and omits some of them. The table lists roughly 190,000 clones, 84% of them singletons. Germline V gene sequence: CDR1 LGHDT, CDR2 YNNKEL (reference sequence). Between the trimmed V and J ends, which lost 1 base and 4 bases, there was a span of 10 bases. This CDR3 has 14 residues. The chain recombines TRBV3-1 (or the pseudogene TRBV3-2) with TRBJ1-2; weak D call: TRBD1 (5 bases). Sequenced sample: peripheral blood. This clonotype originated in a human donor with acute or convalescent COVID-19. The donor label of this sample is uncertain. This CDR3 is CASSQAQGPYGYTF. Here the CDR3 DNA reads TGTGCCAGCAGCCAAGCTCAGGGTCCCTATGGCTACACCTTC.